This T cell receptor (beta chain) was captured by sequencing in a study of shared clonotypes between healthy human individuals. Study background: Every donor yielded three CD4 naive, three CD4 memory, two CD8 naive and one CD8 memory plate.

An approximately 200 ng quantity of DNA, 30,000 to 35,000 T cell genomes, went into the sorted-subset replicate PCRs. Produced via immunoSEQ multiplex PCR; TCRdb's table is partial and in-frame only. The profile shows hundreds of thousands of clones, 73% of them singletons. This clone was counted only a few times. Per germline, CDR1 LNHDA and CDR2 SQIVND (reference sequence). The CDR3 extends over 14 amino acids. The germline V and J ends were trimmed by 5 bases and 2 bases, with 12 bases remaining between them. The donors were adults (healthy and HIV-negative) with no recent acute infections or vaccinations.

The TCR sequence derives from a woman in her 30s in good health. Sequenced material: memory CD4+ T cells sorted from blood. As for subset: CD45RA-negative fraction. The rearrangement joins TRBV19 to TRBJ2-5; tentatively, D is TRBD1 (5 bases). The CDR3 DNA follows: TGTGCCAGTAGTCACAGGACAACACAAGAGACCCAGTACTTC. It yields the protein CASSHRTTQETQYF.